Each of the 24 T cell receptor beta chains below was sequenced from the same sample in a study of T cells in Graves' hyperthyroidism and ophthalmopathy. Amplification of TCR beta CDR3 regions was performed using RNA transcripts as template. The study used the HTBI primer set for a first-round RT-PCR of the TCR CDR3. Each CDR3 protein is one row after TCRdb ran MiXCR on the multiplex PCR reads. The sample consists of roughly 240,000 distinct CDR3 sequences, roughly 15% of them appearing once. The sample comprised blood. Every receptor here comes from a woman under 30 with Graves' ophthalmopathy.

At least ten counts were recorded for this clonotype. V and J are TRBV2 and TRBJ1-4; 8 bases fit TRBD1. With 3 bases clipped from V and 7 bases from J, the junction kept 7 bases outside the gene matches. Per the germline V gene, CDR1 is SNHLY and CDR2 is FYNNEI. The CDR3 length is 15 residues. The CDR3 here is CASSDRGLGVEKLFF. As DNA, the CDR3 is TGTGCCAGCAGTGACAGGGGGCTGGGGGTTGAAAAACTGTTTTTT.

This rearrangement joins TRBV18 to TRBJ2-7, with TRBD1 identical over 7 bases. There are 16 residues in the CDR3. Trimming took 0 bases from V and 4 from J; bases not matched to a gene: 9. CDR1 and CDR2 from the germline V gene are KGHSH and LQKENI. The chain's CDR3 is CASSPPRQGVFYEQYF. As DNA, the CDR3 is TGTGCCAGCTCACCACCCCGGCAGGGGGTCTTTTACGAGCAGTACTTC. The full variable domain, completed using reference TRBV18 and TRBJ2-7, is NAGVMQNPRHLVRRRGQEARLRCSPMKGHSHVYWYRQLPEEGLKFMVYLQKENIIDESGMPKERFSAEFPKEGPSILRIQQVVRGDSAAYFCASSPPRQGVFYEQYFGPGTRLTVT.

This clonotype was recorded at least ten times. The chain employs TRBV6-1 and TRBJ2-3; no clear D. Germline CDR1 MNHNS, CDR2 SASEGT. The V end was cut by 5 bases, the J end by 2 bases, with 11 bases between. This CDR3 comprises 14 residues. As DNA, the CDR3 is TGTGCCAGCAGTTACGCGCAGGCCACAGATACGCAGTATTTT. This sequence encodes CASSYAQATDTQYF.

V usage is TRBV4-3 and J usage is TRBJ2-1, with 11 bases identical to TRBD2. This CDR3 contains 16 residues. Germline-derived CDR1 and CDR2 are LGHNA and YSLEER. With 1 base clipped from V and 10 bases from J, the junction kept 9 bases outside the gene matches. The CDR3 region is CASSQVAGLADYEQFF. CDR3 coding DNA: TGCGCCAGCAGCCAAGTAGCGGGACTAGCGGACTACGAGCAGTTCTTC.

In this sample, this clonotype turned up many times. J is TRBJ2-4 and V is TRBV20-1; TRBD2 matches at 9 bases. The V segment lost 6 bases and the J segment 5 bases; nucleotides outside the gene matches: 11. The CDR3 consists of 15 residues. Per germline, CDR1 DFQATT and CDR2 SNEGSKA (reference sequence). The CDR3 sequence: CSAKARPSGENIQYF. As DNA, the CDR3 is TGCAGTGCCAAAGCTCGTCCTAGCGGGGAAAACATTCAGTACTTC.

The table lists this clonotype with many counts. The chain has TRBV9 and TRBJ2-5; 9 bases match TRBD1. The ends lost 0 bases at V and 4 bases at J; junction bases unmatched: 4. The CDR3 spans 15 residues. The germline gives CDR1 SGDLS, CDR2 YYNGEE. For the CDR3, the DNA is TGTGCCAGCAGCGTAGAAGCGACAGGGGGAGAGACCCAGTACTTC. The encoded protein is CASSVEATGGETQYF.

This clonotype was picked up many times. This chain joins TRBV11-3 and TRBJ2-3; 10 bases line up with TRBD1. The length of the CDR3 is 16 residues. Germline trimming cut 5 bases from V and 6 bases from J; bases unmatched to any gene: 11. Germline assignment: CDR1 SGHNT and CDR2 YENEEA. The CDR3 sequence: CASSPKTGGYRDTQYF. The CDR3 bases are TGTGCCAGCAGCCCGAAGACAGGGGGCTATAGGGATACGCAGTATTTT.

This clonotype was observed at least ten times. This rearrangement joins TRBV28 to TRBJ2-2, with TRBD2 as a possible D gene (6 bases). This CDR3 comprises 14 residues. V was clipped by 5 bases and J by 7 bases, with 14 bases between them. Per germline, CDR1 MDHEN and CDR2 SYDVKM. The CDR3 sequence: CASSGGTAHGELFF. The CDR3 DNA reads TGTGCCAGCAGTGGGGGGACGGCGCACGGGGAGCTGTTTTTT.

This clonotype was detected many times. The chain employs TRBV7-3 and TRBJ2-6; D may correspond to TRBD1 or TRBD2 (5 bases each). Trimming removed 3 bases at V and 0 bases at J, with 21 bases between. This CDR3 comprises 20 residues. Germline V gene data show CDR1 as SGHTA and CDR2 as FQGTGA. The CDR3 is CASSFQTRDRSGSGANVLTF. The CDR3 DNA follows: TGTGCCAGCAGCTTTCAAACAAGGGACCGCTCAGGCTCTGGGGCCAACGTCCTGACTTTC. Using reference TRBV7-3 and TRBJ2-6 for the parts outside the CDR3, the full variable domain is GAGVSQTPSNKVTEKGKYVELRCDPISGHTALYWYRQSLGQGPEFLIYFQGTGAADDSGLPNDRFFAVRPEGSVSTLKIQRTERGDSAVYLCASSFQTRDRSGSGANVLTFGAGSRLTVL.

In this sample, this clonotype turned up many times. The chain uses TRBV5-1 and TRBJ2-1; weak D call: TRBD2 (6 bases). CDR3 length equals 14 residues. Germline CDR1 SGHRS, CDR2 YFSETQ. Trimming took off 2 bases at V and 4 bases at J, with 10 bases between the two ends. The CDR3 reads CASSFRELYNEQFF. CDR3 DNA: TGCGCCAGCAGCTTCCGGGAGCTGTACAATGAGCAGTTCTTC.

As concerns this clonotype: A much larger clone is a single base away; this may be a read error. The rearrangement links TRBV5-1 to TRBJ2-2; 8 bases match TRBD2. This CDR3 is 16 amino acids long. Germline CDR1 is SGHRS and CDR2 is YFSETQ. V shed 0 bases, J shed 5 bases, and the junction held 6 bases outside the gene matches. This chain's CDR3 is CASSLVAGNLTGELFF. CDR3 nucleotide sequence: TGCGCCAGCAGCTTGGTAGCGGGGAACCTTACCGGGGAGCTGTTTTTT.

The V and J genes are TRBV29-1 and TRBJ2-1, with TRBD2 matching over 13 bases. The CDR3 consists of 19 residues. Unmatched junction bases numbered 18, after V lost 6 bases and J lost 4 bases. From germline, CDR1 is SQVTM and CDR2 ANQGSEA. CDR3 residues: CSVCLIGTSGIIEYNEQFF. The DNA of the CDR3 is TGCAGCGTCTGTTTGATCGGGACTAGCGGGATCATCGAGTACAATGAGCAGTTCTTC.

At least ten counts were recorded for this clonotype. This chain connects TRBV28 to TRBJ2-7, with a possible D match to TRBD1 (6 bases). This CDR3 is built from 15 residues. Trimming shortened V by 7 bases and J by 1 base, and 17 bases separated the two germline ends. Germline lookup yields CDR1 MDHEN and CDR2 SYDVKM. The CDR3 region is CASTATGTNSYEQYF. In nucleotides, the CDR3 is TGTGCCAGCACCGCTACCGGGACAAATTCCTACGAGCAGTACTTC.

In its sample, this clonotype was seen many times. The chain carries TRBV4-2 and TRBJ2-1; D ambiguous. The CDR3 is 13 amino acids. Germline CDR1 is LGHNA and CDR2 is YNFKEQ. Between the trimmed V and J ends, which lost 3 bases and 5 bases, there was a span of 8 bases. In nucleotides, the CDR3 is TGTGCCAGCAGCCAGAGCTTTAACAATGAGCAGTTCTTC. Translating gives CASSQSFNNEQFF.

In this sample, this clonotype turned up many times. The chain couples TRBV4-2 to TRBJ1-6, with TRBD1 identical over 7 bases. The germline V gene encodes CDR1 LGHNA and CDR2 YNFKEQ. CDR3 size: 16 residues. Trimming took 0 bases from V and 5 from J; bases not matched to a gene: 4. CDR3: CASSQEMTGHNSPLHF. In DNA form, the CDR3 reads TGTGCCAGCAGCCAAGAGATGACAGGGCATAATTCACCCCTCCACTTT.

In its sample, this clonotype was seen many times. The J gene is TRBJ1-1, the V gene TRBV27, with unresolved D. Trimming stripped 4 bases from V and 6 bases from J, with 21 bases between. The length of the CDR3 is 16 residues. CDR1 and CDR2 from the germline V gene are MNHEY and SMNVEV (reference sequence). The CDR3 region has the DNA TGTGCCAGCAGTTCCCTAAGATCCGGGGTGATTTCTGAAGCTTTCTTT. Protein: CASSSLRSGVISEAFF.

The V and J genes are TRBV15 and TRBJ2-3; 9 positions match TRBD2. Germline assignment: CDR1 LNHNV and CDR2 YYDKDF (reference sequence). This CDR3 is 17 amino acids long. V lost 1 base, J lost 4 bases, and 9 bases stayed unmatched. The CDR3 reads CATSRGGAGGPADTQYF. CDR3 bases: TGTGCCACCAGCAGAGGAGGGGCGGGAGGGCCCGCAGATACGCAGTATTTT.

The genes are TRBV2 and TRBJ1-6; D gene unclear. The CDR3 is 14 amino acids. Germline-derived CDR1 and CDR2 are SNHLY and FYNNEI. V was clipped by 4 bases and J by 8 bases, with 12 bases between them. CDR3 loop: CASSVDRAHSPLHF. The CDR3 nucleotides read TGTGCCAGCAGTGTCGACCGGGCACATTCACCCCTCCACTTT.

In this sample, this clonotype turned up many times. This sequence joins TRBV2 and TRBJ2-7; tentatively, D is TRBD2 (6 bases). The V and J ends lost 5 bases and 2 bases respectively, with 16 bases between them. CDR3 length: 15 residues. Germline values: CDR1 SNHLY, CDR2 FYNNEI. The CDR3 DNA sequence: TGTGCCAGCAGTTCCGGGACTCCCGTACCCTACGAGCAGTACTTC. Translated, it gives CASSSGTPVPYEQYF. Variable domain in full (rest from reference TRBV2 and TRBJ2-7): EPEVTQTPSHQVTQMGQEVILRCVPISNHLYFYWYRQILGQKVEFLVSFYNNEISEKSEIFDDQFSVERPDGSNFTLKIRSTKLEDSAMYFCASSSGTPVPYEQYFGPGTRLTVT.

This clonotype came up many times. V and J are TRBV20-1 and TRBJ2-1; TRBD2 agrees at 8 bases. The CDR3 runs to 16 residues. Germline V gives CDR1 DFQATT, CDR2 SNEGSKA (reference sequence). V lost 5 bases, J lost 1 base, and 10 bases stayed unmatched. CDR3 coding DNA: TGCAGTGCTCGATCTCAAGCGGGGGAGTCCTACAATGAGCAGTTCTTC. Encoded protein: CSARSQAGESYNEQFF.

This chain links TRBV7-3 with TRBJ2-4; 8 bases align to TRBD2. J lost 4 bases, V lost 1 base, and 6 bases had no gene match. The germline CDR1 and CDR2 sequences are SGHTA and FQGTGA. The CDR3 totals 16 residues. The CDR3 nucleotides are TGTGCCAGCAGCTTAAGTAGTAGCGGGGCTAAAAACATTCAGTACTTC. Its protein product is CASSLSSSGAKNIQYF.

CDR3 nucleotides: TGTGCCAGCAGCCAGGAGGTCAGGACTGAAGCTTTCTTT. It is translated as CASSQEVRTEAFF. The chain combines TRBV14 with TRBJ1-1, with D uncertain. This CDR3 has 13 amino acids. Germline loops: CDR1 SGHDN, CDR2 FVKESK. V was pared by 3 bases and J by 5 bases, with 10 bases between.

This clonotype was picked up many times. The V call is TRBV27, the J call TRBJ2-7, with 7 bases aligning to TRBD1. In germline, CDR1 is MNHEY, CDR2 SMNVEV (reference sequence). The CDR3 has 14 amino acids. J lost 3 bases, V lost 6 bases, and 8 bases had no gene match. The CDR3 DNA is TGTGCCAGCAGCCCCGGGACAGTGGTCTACGAGCAGTACTTC. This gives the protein CASSPGTVVYEQYF.

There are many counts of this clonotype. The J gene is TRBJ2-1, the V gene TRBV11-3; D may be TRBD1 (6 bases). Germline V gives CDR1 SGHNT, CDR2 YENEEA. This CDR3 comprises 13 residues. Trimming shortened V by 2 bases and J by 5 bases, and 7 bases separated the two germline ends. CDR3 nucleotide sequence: TGTGCCAGCAGCTTAAACAGGGACAATGAGCAGTTCTTC. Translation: CASSLNRDNEQFF.